The 29 T cell receptor beta chains listed next were all sequenced from one sample in a study of T-cell reconstitution after alpha-beta-depleted transplantation in children. Preparation of the TCRbeta library used unique molecular identifiers. TCRdb re-called the PCR reads through MiXCR, storing one row per CDR3 protein. The sample shows approximately 400,000 distinct CDR3 sequences, roughly 10% of them seen only once. This specimen was PBMCs from the stem cell graft donor, taken from the stem cell graft. These receptors were obtained from a human donor who donated a stem cell graft to a child with acute myeloid leukemia.

V usage is TRBV7-2 and J usage is TRBJ2-3; 10 bases match TRBD2. The CDR3 contains 16 residues. Germline trimming cut 5 bases from V and 2 bases from J; bases unmatched to any gene: 7. Germline V gives CDR1 SGHTA, CDR2 FQGNSA. In DNA, the CDR3 is TGTGCCAGCAGCGTTTTAGCGGGGGGCTTCACAGATACGCAGTATTTT. Amino acid sequence: CASSVLAGGFTDTQYF.

The J gene is TRBJ2-5, the V gene TRBV5-1, with D possibly being TRBD1 or TRBD2 (5 bases each). Between the trimmed V and J ends, which lost 1 base and 2 bases, there was a span of 12 bases. CDR1 and CDR2 (germline): SGHRS, YFSETQ. This CDR3 is 15 amino acids long. CDR3 nucleotide sequence: TGCGCCAGCAGCTTGTTCGAGGGGAAACAAGAGACCCAGTACTTC. Its translation is CASSLFEGKQETQYF.

This clonotype turned up a few times. V usage is TRBV7-2 and J usage is TRBJ1-3; D remains unclear. Trimming pared 3 bases from V and 4 bases from J, leaving 19 bases between. Germline assignment: CDR1 SGHTA and CDR2 FQGNSA. The CDR3 is made up of 17 amino acids. As DNA, the CDR3 is TGTGCCAGCAGCTTGCTAGGCGGTAGTCTCAGAGGAAACACCATATATTTT. It is translated as CASSLLGGSLRGNTIYF.

This clonotype was observed a few times. This sequence joins TRBV4-1 and TRBJ2-7; D call uncertain. The CDR3 is made up of 16 amino acids. With 0 bases removed from V and 2 bases from J, the gap between germline ends came to 14 bases. The germline CDR1 and CDR2 sequences are MGHRA and YSYEKL. DNA for the CDR3: TGCGCCAGCAGCCAAGATTCGCTTCCCTCTACCTACGAGCAGTACTTC. It specifies CASSQDSLPSTYEQYF.

This clonotype was seen repeatedly, ten times or more. The gene calls are TRBV5-1 and TRBJ2-1; no definite D call. The CDR3 length is 14 residues. V gave up 4 bases and J gave up 0 bases, with 8 bases separating them. Germline loops: CDR1 SGHRS, CDR2 YFSETQ. CDR3 DNA sequence: TGCGCCAGCAGCGGGCCTAACTCCTACAATGAGCAGTTCTTC. Translating it yields CASSGPNSYNEQFF.

This rearrangement joins TRBV18 to TRBJ2-2, with 8 bases identical to TRBD1. The ends lost 4 bases at V and 4 bases at J; junction bases unmatched: 5. From germline, CDR1 is KGHSH and CDR2 LQKENI. There are 15 residues in the CDR3. CDR3: CASSREQGGTGELFF. The CDR3 bases are TGTGCCAGCTCACGAGAACAGGGGGGCACCGGGGAGCTGTTTTTT.

The J gene is TRBJ2-1, the V gene TRBV20-1; 10 bases map to TRBD1. Germline CDR1 is DFQATT and CDR2 is SNEGSKA (reference sequence). V trimming: 6 bases; J trimming: 5 bases; junction bases outside the gene matches: 10. This CDR3 spans 15 amino acids. The CDR3 loop is CSARHPGQGNNEQFF. CDR3 DNA: TGCAGTGCGCGACATCCGGGACAGGGGAACAATGAGCAGTTCTTC.

This clonotype has a handful of counts. V is TRBV29-1 and J is TRBJ2-1; D gene ambiguous. Trimming shortened V by 4 bases and J by 9 bases, and 16 bases separated the two germline ends. This CDR3 spans 13 amino acids. Germline V gene sequence: CDR1 SQVTM, CDR2 ANQGSEA. CDR3: CSVAGLVPFEQFF. Here the CDR3 DNA reads TGCAGCGTTGCGGGTCTAGTTCCATTTGAGCAGTTCTTC.

This sequence joins TRBV5-5 and TRBJ2-1, with 13 bases identical to TRBD2. Germline values: CDR1 SGHKS, CDR2 YYEKEE (reference sequence). The CDR3 has 18 amino acids. The junction had 11 bases not matched to a gene; V was cut back by 4 bases and J by 4 bases. The CDR3 region has the DNA TGTGCCAGCAGCCGTACTAGCGGGGGGGCTGTCTGGTACAATGAGCAGTTCTTC. It is translated as CASSRTSGGAVWYNEQFF. The whole variable domain, filled in from reference TRBV5-5 and TRBJ2-1, reads DAGVTQSPTHLIKTRGQQVTLRCSPISGHKSVSWYQQVLGQGPQFIFQYYEKEERGRGNFPDRFSARQFPNYSSELNVNALLLGDSALYLCASSRTSGGAVWYNEQFFGPGTRLTVL.

This clonotype showed up just once. This chain links TRBV6-1 with TRBJ2-5; 8 bases map to TRBD2. Germline CDR1 MNHNS, CDR2 SASEGT. Germline trimming cut 6 bases from V and 4 bases from J; bases unmatched to any gene: 7. This CDR3 is 14 amino acids long. Here the CDR3 DNA reads TGTGCCAGCAGCCAAAGCGGGGGCTCAGAGACCCAGTACTTC. Translation gives CASSQSGGSETQYF.

As concerns this clonotype: A junction boundary mismatches the germline segment, possibly from a read error. This chain joins TRBV9 and TRBJ2-3; D tentatively reads TRBD1 or TRBD2 (6 bases each). Germline lookup yields CDR1 SGDLS and CDR2 YYNGEE. The CDR3 extends over 15 amino acids. CDR3 sequence (DNA): TGTGCCAGCAGCGTATTCGGGGGCAGCACCGATACGCAGTATTTT. Its protein product is CASSVFGGSTDTQYF. Variable domain in full (rest from reference TRBV9 and TRBJ2-3): DSGVTQTPKHLITATGQRVTLRCSPRSGDLSVYWYQQSLDQGLQFLIQYYNGEERAKGNILERFSAQQFPDLHSELNLSSLELGDSALYFCASSVFGGSTDTQYFGPGTRLTVL.

V gene TRBV15 combines with J gene TRBJ1-5; D not certain. Trimming shortened V by 3 bases and J by 3 bases, and 15 bases separated the two germline ends. The CDR3 sequence is 16 residues long. Germline values: CDR1 LNHNV, CDR2 YYDKDF (reference sequence). The CDR3 reads CATSRGRAGDNQPQHF. The CDR3 DNA is TGTGCCACCAGCAGGGGAAGGGCAGGAGACAATCAGCCCCAGCATTTT.

V is TRBV10-2 and J is TRBJ1-2; D uncertain. CDR3 length equals 13 residues. The ends were cut back, 2 bases at V and 4 bases at J, with 8 bases in the middle. The germline V gene encodes CDR1 WSHSY and CDR2 SAAADI. CDR3 amino acids: CASSEGGIYGYTF. The DNA for the CDR3 is TGCGCCAGCAGTGAGGGCGGAATCTATGGCTACACCTTC.

This chain links TRBV10-1 with TRBJ2-1; 7 bases match TRBD1. CDR1 is WNHNN, CDR2 SYGVQD, per germline (reference sequence). This CDR3 has 15 residues. The V segment lost 0 bases and the J segment 7 bases; nucleotides outside the gene matches: 6. CDR3 bases: TGCGCCAGCAGTGAGTCTTTGACAGGGCGGAATGAGCAGTTCTTC. Protein product: CASSESLTGRNEQFF.

The gene calls are TRBV19 and TRBJ1-5; 9 nucleotides align to TRBD1. Per the germline V gene, CDR1 is LNHDA and CDR2 is SQIVND (reference sequence). This CDR3 spans 14 amino acids. V dropped 6 bases and J dropped 4; count of bases not matched to a gene: 4. The CDR3, as DNA: TGTGCCAGTAGGGCGGGACAGGGAAATCAGCCCCAGCATTTT. Encoded protein: CASRAGQGNQPQHF.

The J gene is TRBJ2-7, the V gene TRBV9; 9 bases are shared with TRBD2. Germline trimming cut 0 bases from V and 5 bases from J; bases unmatched to any gene: 3. Germline values: CDR1 SGDLS, CDR2 YYNGEE. The CDR3 contains 14 residues. As DNA, the CDR3 is TGTGCCAGCAGCGTAGCTAGCGGGAATGACGAGCAGTACTTC. It codes for CASSVASGNDEQYF.

The V gene is TRBV20-1, the J gene TRBJ2-7, with TRBD2 matching 16 bases. The CDR3 covers 15 residues. V was pared by 5 bases and J by 2 bases, with 3 bases of the junction left unmatched. CDR1 DFQATT and CDR2 SNEGSKA come from the germline V gene (reference sequence). CDR3: CSAPGLAGGAYEQYF. DNA for the CDR3: TGCAGTGCTCCGGGACTAGCGGGAGGGGCCTACGAGCAGTACTTC.

This clonotype occurred a few times. The CDR3 coding sequence is TGCGCCAGCAGCCAAGGTATCCTAACTGACACTGAAGCTTTCTTT. Translated, it gives CASSQGILTDTEAFF. The chain is built from TRBV4-1 and TRBJ1-1; D remains unclear. CDR1 is MGHRA, CDR2 YSYEKL, per germline. This CDR3 has 15 residues. Trimming removed 1 base at V and 3 bases at J, with 12 bases between.

V usage is TRBV25-1 and J usage is TRBJ2-5, with TRBD2 identical over 7 bases. Germline V lookup: CDR1 MGHDK, CDR2 SYGVNS. V lost 8 bases, J lost 5 bases, and 20 bases stayed unmatched. The CDR3 sequence is 17 residues long. The CDR3 bases are TGTGCCAGCCCCCCCGGGGAGAGGCGGGGGAAGCTCGAGACCCAGTACTTC. This gives the protein CASPPGERRGKLETQYF.

This clonotype was seen a handful of times. This chain links TRBV5-5 with TRBJ1-5, with no clear D. Trimming pared 0 bases from V and 0 bases from J, leaving 4 bases between. Germline loops: CDR1 SGHKS, CDR2 YYEKEE (reference sequence). The CDR3 consists of 14 residues. The CDR3 reads CASSLEHSNQPQHF. CDR3 DNA sequence: TGTGCCAGCAGCTTGGAACATAGCAATCAGCCCCAGCATTTT.

This clonotype has just a few counts. This chain joins TRBV20-1 and TRBJ1-6, with D unclear. Germline-derived CDR1 and CDR2 are DFQATT and SNEGSKA (reference sequence). Trimming left V 0 bases short and J 4 bases short, with 7 bases between. This CDR3 is 14 amino acids long. CDR3 in amino acids: CSARDVGYNSPLHF. CDR3 bases: TGCAGTGCTAGAGATGTGGGGTATAATTCACCCCTCCACTTT.

The rearrangement joins TRBV30 to TRBJ2-5; D gene uncertain. The CDR3 covers 11 residues. Per germline, CDR1 GTSNPN and CDR2 SVGIG (reference sequence). The V end was cut by 2 bases, the J end by 5 bases, with 6 bases between. In DNA form, the CDR3 reads TGTGCCTGGAGTAATCTGGAGACCCAGTACTTC. Protein sequence: CAWSNLETQYF.

This chain joins TRBV7-3 and TRBJ2-6; the D gene is possibly TRBD2 (6 bases). V shed 5 bases and J shed 2 bases, with 22 bases lying between them. The CDR3 sequence is 19 residues long. CDR1 SGHTA and CDR2 FQGTGA come from the germline V gene. The CDR3 protein is CASSAIFGGGITGANVLTF. CDR3 sequence (DNA): TGTGCCAGCAGCGCAATATTCGGTGGAGGGATTACTGGGGCCAACGTCCTGACTTTC.

This clonotype was seen only a few times. This chain links TRBV10-3 with TRBJ2-5, with 12 bases fitting TRBD2. V lost 6 bases, J lost 2 bases, and 4 bases stayed unmatched. CDR1 and CDR2 (germline): ENHRY, SYGVKD. There are 15 residues in the CDR3. As DNA, the CDR3 is TGTGCCATCAGCAGGACTAGCGGGGTTCAAGAGACCCAGTACTTC. Its protein product is CAISRTSGVQETQYF.

This clonotype was detected only a few times. The rearrangement links TRBV5-1 to TRBJ2-7; 9 nucleotides align to TRBD1. J lost 7 bases, V lost 4 bases, and 12 bases had no gene match. CDR3 length: 15 residues. CDR1 and CDR2 (germline): SGHRS, YFSETQ. CDR3 DNA sequence: TGCGCCAGCAGCCCGACCGGGACAGGGTTCGGTGAGCAGTACGTC. This gives the protein CASSPTGTGFGEQYV.

The sample holds a few counts of this clonotype. The chain employs TRBV5-1 and TRBJ2-3, with TRBD2 matching 10 bases. The CDR3 sequence is 19 residues long. Germline loops: CDR1 SGHRS, CDR2 YFSETQ. Germline trimming cut 0 bases from V and 5 bases from J; bases unmatched to any gene: 15. In nucleotides, the CDR3 is TGCGCCAGCAGCTTGGAACCTTCCCCCCTAGCGGGGGCACAAGATACGCAGTATTTT. It is translated as CASSLEPSPLAGAQDTQYF.

This clonotype has just a few counts. The V gene is TRBV7-9, the J gene TRBJ1-2; no firm D call. Deletions cut 5 bases from V and 8 bases from J, with 18 bases between. CDR1 is SEHNR and CDR2 is FQNEAQ in the germline V gene (reference sequence). The CDR3 has 14 residues. The CDR3 DNA follows: TGTGCCAGCAGCCCACTGATCCAGGCGGAGGGCTACACCTTC. Its protein product is CASSPLIQAEGYTF.

A few counts support this clonotype. The chain recombines TRBV18 with TRBJ2-2; 9 bases agree with TRBD1. The V and J ends lost 7 bases and 0 bases, in that order; junction bases with no gene match: 3. Germline lookup yields CDR1 KGHSH and CDR2 LQKENI. The CDR3 consists of 15 residues. The CDR3 protein is CASFGQGSNTGELFF. The CDR3 coding sequence is TGTGCCAGCTTCGGACAGGGGTCGAACACCGGGGAGCTGTTTTTT.

This clonotype was found a few times. V usage is TRBV12-3 or TRBV12-4 and J usage is TRBJ2-1, with D maybe TRBD1 (5 bases). The CDR3 is made up of 14 amino acids. Trimming removed 6 bases at V and 14 bases at J, with 23 bases between. This CDR3 is CASRPSWGPTSEFF. CDR3 DNA: TGTGCCAGCAGGCCCTCCTGGGGCCCCACCTCTGAGTTCTTC.